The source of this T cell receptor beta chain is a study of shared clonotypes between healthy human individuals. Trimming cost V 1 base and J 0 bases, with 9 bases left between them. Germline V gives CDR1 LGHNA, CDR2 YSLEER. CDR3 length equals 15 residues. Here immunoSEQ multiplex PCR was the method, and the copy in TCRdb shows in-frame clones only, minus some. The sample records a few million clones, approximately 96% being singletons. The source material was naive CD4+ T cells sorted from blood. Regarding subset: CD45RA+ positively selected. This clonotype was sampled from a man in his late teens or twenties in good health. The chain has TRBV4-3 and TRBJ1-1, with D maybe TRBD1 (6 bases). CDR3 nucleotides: TGCGCCAGCAGCCAAGCGACAGGAGTGAACACTGAAGCTTTCTTT. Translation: CASSQATGVNTEAFF.